The clone carrying this T cell receptor (beta chain) was detected ten times or more. Unique molecular identifiers were affixed to single, distinct cDNA molecules. TCRdb independently ran MiXCR on the 5' RACE reads; one entry per CDR3 protein. The data contain tens of thousands of distinct CDR3 sequences, roughly 8% of them singletons. This sample is drawn from a study of early T cells in non-severe SARS-CoV-2 infection. The CDR3 runs to 15 residues. Trimming took 0 bases from V and 0 from J, leaving 6 bases between them. Germline CDR1 MNHNS, CDR2 SASEGT. The specimen sequenced was whole blood. The origin of this receptor is an adult who was a healthcare worker with PCR-confirmed SARS-CoV-2 infection or an uninfected control (not recorded which). V and J are TRBV6-1 and TRBJ2-1, with D tentatively TRBD2 (5 bases). The CDR3 region has the DNA TGTGCCAGCAGTGAAGCGGGGAGCTCCTACAATGAGCAGTTCTTC. Amino acid sequence: CASSEAGSSYNEQFF.